This T cell receptor (beta chain) was sequenced in a study of T cell responses to AZD1222 COVID-19 vaccine. Generated by immunoSEQ multiplex PCR, the TCRdb table keeps only in-frame clones and is missing some. The sample lists more than 95,000 clones, more than 85% occurring once. CDR1 LNHNV and CDR2 YYDKDF come from the germline V gene (reference sequence). Trimming pared 5 bases from V and 5 bases from J, leaving 10 bases between. The CDR3 runs to 13 residues. The receptor was isolated from an adult who received the AZD1222 COVID-19 vaccine. The source material was peripheral blood, sampled 28 days after the second AZD1222 dose. J is TRBJ1-5 and V is TRBV15, with D unclear. In DNA form, the CDR3 reads TGTGCCACCAGCCGTGAAATCGATCAGCCCCAGCATTTT. It encodes CATSREIDQPQHF.